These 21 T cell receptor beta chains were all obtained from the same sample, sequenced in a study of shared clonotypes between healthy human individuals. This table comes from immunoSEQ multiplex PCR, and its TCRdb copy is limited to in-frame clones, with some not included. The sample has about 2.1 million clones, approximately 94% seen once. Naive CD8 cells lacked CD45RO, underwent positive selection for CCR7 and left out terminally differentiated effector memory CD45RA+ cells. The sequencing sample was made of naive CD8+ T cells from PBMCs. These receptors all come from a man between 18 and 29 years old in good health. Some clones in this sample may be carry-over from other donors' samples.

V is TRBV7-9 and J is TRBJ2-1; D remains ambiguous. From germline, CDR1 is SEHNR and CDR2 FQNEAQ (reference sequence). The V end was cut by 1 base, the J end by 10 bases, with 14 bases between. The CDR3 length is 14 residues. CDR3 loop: CASSLVLWDEEQFF. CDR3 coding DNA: TGTGCCAGCAGCTTAGTATTATGGGATGAGGAGCAGTTCTTC. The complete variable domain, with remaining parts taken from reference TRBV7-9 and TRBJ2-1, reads DTGVSQNPRHKITKRGQNVTFRCDPISEHNRLYWYRQTLGQGPEFLTYFQNEAQLEKSRLLSDRFSAERPKGSFSTLEIQRTEQGDSAMYLCASSLVLWDEEQFFGPGTRLTVL.

The CDR3 here is CASSPLALEQYF. The CDR3 bases are TGTGCCAGCAGTCCCCTAGCGCTCGAGCAGTACTTC. The chain has TRBV7-9 and TRBJ2-7; D possibly corresponds to TRBD2 (6 bases). Between the trimmed V and J ends, which lost 6 bases and 6 bases, there was a span of 12 bases. The germline gives CDR1 SEHNR, CDR2 FQNEAQ (reference sequence). The CDR3 loop spans 12 amino acids.

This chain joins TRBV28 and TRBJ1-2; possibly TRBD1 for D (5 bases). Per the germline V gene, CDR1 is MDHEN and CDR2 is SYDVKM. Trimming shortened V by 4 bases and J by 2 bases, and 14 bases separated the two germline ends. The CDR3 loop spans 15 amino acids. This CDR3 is CASSSGEYPNYGYTF. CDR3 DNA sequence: TGTGCCAGCAGTTCGGGGGAATACCCAAACTATGGCTACACCTTC.

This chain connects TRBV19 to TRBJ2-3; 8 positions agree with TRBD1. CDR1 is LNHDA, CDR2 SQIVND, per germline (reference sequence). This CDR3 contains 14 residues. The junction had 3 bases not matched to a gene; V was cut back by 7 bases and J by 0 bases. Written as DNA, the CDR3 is TGTGCCAGTAAGGACAGGGCTAGCACAGATACGCAGTATTTT. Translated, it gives CASKDRASTDTQYF.

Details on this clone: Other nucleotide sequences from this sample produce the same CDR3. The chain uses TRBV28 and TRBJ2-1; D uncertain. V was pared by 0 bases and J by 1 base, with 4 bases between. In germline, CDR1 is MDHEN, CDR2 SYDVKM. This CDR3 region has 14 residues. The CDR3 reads CASSLWSSYNEQFF. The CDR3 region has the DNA TGTGCCAGCAGTTTATGGTCTTCCTACAATGAGCAGTTCTTC.

The CDR3 protein is CASSSLGTVATGELFF. Here the CDR3 DNA reads TGTGCCAGCAGCTCCCTGGGGACAGTCGCCACCGGGGAGCTGTTTTTT. J is TRBJ2-2 and V is TRBV13, with 7 nucleotides matching TRBD1. Germline V gene lookup returns CDR1 PRHDT and CDR2 FYEKMQ (reference sequence). This CDR3 has 16 amino acids. The trim removed 4 bases at V and 4 bases at J, leaving 9 bases unmatched.

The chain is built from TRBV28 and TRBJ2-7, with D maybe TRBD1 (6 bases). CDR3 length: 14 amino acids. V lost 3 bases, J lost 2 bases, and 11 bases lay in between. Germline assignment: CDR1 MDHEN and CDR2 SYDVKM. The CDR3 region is CASSFVGTTYEQYF. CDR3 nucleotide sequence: TGTGCCAGCAGTTTTGTGGGGACAACCTACGAGCAGTACTTC.

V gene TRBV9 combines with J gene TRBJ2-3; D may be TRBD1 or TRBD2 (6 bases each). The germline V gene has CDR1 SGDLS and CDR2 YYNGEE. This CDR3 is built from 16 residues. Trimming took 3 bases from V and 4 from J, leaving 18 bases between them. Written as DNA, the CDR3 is TGTGCCAGCAGCGCAGAGGGGAGGACAGTGCCAGATACGCAGTATTTT. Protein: CASSAEGRTVPDTQYF.

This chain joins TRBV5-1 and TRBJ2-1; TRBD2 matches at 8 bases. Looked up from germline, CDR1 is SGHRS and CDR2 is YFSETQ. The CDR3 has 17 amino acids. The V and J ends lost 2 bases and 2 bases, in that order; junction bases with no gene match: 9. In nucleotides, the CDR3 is TGCGCCAGCAGCTTTGGCTTAACTAGCGGCGCCTACAATGAGCAGTTCTTC. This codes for CASSFGLTSGAYNEQFF.

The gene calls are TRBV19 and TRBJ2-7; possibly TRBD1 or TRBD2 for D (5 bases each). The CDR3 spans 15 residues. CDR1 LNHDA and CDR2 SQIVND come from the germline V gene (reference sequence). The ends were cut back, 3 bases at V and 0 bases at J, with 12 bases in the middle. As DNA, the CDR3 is TGTGCCAGTAGTATCATGAGGGGTAGCTCCTACGAGCAGTACTTC. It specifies CASSIMRGSSYEQYF.

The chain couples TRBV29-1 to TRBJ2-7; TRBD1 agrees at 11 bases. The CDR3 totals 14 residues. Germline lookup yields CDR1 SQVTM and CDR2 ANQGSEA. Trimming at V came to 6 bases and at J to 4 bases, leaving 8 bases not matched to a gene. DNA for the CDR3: TGCAGCGTCCCCAGCCGGGACAGGGGGTACGAGCAGTACTTC. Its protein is CSVPSRDRGYEQYF.

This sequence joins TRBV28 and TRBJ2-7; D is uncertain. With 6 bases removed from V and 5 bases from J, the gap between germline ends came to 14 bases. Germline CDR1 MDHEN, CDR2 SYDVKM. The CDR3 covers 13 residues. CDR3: CASSRRTADEQYF. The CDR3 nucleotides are TGTGCCAGCAGCCGAAGGACCGCGGACGAGCAGTACTTC.

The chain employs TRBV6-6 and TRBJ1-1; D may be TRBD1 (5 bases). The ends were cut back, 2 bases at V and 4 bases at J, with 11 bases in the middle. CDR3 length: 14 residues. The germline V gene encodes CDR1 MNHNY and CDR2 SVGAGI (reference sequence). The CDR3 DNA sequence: TGTGCCAGCAGTTACGGGTTCGGGACCACTGAAGCTTTCTTT. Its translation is CASSYGFGTTEAFF.

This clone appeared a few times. CDR3 in amino acids: CASSVDRSYTEAFF. In nucleotides, the CDR3 is TGTGCCAGCAGCGTGGACAGGTCTTACACTGAAGCTTTCTTT. The chain carries TRBV14 and TRBJ1-1; 7 bases line up with TRBD1. The junction had 6 bases not matched to a gene; V was cut back by 5 bases and J by 3 bases. The CDR3 runs 14 residues. The germline V gene encodes CDR1 SGHDN and CDR2 FVKESK.

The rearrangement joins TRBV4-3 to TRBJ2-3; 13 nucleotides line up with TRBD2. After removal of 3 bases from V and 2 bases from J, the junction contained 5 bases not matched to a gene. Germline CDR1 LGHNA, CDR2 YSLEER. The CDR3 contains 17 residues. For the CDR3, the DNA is TGCGCCAGCAGCCAGGGACTAGCGGGAACCCCCACAGATACGCAGTATTTT. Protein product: CASSQGLAGTPTDTQYF.

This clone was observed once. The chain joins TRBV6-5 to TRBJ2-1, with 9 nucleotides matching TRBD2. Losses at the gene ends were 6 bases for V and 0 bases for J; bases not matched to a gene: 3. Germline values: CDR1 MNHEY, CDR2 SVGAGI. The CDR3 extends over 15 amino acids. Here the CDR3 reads CASSPTSGSYNEQFF. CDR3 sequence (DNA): TGTGCCAGCAGCCCGACTAGCGGCTCCTACAATGAGCAGTTCTTC.

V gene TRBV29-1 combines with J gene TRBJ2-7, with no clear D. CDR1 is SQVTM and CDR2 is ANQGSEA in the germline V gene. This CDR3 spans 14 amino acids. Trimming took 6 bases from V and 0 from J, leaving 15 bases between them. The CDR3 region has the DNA TGCAGCGTCCCCACCCAGGAGAACTCCTACGAGCAGTACTTC. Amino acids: CSVPTQENSYEQYF.

The CDR3 bases are TGTGCCAGCAGCTTAAGCCAGGGGGATAACTATGGCTACACCTTC. It yields the protein CASSLSQGDNYGYTF. This chain uses TRBV7-8 with TRBJ1-2, with TRBD1 matching 7 bases. The CDR3 has 15 amino acids. Germline assignment: CDR1 SGHVS and CDR2 FQNEAQ. V shed 2 bases, J shed 1 base, and the junction held 4 bases outside the gene matches.

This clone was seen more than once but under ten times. Here the CDR3 DNA reads TGTGCCAGCAGCACCCTAGGGGCCACTGAAGCTTTCTTT. Translating it yields CASSTLGATEAFF. V gene TRBV9 combines with J gene TRBJ1-1, with a possible D match to TRBD1 (5 bases). V was trimmed by 4 bases and J by 4 bases, leaving 11 bases between them. This CDR3 has 13 residues. In germline, CDR1 is SGDLS, CDR2 YYNGEE.

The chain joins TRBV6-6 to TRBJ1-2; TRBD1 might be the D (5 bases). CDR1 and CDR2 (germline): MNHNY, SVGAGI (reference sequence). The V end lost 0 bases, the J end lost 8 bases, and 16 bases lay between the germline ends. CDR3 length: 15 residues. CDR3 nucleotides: TGTGCCAGCAGTTACTCGCCGGAAGGGGCGGCGGGCTACACCTTC. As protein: CASSYSPEGAAGYTF.

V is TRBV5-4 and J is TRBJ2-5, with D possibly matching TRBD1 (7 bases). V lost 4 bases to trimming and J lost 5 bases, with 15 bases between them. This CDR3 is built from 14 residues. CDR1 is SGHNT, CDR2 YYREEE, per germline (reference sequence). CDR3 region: CASSPGGLLETQYF. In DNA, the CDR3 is TGTGCCAGCAGCCCAGGGGGGCTGCTGGAGACCCAGTACTTC.